One and the same sample provided the 24 T cell receptor beta chains below, sequenced in a study of immune evolution from preneoplasia to lung adenocarcinoma. The method was immunoSEQ multiplex PCR; TCRdb's version includes in-frame clones alone and lacks a portion of them. In the table there are approximately 4,400 clones, over 75% of which are singletons. Input material: FFPE lung adenocarcinoma in situ tissue. The receptor set was obtained from a person aged 60 to 85 with lung adenocarcinoma.

The chain combines TRBV27 with TRBJ2-1; TRBD2 matches 7 bases. This CDR3 is 15 amino acids long. Per the germline V gene, CDR1 is MNHEY and CDR2 is SMNVEV (reference sequence). The ends lost 2 bases at V and 5 bases at J; junction bases unmatched: 6. DNA for the CDR3: TGTGCCAGCAGTTTAATTGGACTAGTAGACAATGAGCAGTTCTTC. Its translation: CASSLIGLVDNEQFF.

V and J are TRBV28 and TRBJ1-1; D perhaps matches TRBD1 (6 bases). In germline, CDR1 is MDHEN, CDR2 SYDVKM. The CDR3 totals 16 residues. Trimming cost V 1 base and J 1 base, with 13 bases left between them. The CDR3 is CASSLYLEGGNTEAFF. CDR3 nucleotides: TGTGCCAGCAGTTTATATCTCGAGGGGGGGAACACTGAAGCTTTCTTT.

The chain employs TRBV10-3 and TRBJ2-1; D gene unclear. Trimming stripped 6 bases from V and 1 base from J, with 13 bases between. The germline CDR1 and CDR2 sequences are ENHRY and SYGVKD. CDR3 size: 15 residues. In DNA form, the CDR3 reads TGTGCCATCAGCGCAGACACCCTTTCCTACAATGAGCAGTTCTTC. It codes for CAISADTLSYNEQFF.

A single count supports this clone. This chain joins TRBV11-2 and TRBJ2-3, with D perhaps TRBD2 (6 bases). Between the trimmed V and J ends, which lost 1 base and 2 bases, there was a span of 13 bases. Germline CDR1 SGHAT, CDR2 FQNNGV. The CDR3 runs to 16 residues. The CDR3 sequence is CASSLGARLDTDTQYF. The DNA of the CDR3 is TGTGCCAGCAGCTTAGGCGCTCGACTAGACACAGATACGCAGTATTTT.

The gene calls are TRBV28 and TRBJ2-3; no reliable D call. In germline, CDR1 is MDHEN, CDR2 SYDVKM. Trimming removed 7 bases from V and 1 base from J, with 6 bases in between. CDR3 length equals 12 residues. CDR3 loop: CASNVGTDTQYF. The CDR3 DNA is TGTGCCAGCAACGTAGGCACAGATACGCAGTATTTT.

The chain is built from TRBV5-4 and TRBJ2-1; D tentatively reads TRBD1 or TRBD2 (5 bases each). Germline V gene lookup returns CDR1 SGHNT and CDR2 YYREEE (reference sequence). V lost 0 bases to trimming and J lost 5 bases, with 15 bases between them. The CDR3 is 16 amino acids. The CDR3 region is CASSLAGRSGHNEQFF. DNA of the CDR3: TGTGCCAGCAGCTTGGCCGGAAGGTCGGGGCACAATGAGCAGTTCTTC.

The chain has TRBV28 and TRBJ1-5; 7 bases line up with TRBD1. This CDR3 comprises 19 residues. Germline V gene sequence: CDR1 MDHEN, CDR2 SYDVKM. Trimming took 0 bases from V and 2 from J; bases not matched to a gene: 13. The CDR3 bases are TGTGCCAGCAGTTTATGGGAATATGAGACAGGGAGCGGCAATCAGCCCCAGCATTTT. It specifies CASSLWEYETGSGNQPQHF.

This sequence joins TRBV28 and TRBJ1-6; possibly TRBD1 for D (6 bases). Trimming took off 2 bases at V and 3 bases at J, with 17 bases between the two ends. The CDR3 extends over 18 amino acids. Germline values: CDR1 MDHEN, CDR2 SYDVKM. The CDR3 protein is CASSLRGRGSVYNSPLHF. CDR3 nucleotides: TGTGCCAGCAGTTTACGGGGCAGGGGCTCTGTCTATAATTCACCCCTCCACTTT.

The V gene is TRBV6-6, the J gene TRBJ1-5; the match to TRBD1 covers 7 bases. Germline lookup yields CDR1 MNHNY and CDR2 SVGAGI (reference sequence). The ends lost 4 bases at V and 0 bases at J; junction bases unmatched: 3. The CDR3 consists of 15 residues. This CDR3 reads CASSSQGGSNQPQHF. The CDR3 DNA reads as TGTGCCAGCAGTTCCCAGGGGGGTAGCAATCAGCCCCAGCATTTT.

The chain combines TRBV30 with TRBJ2-7; 9 bases agree with TRBD2. J gave up 6 bases and V 4 bases, and 7 bases lay outside the gene matches. Germline V CDR1 and CDR2: GTSNPN, SVGIG (reference sequence). The CDR3 sequence is 13 residues long. The CDR3: CAWNPAGGVEQYF. The CDR3 DNA is TGTGCCTGGAATCCAGCGGGGGGTGTCGAGCAGTACTTC.

The chain links TRBV10-3 to TRBJ1-5, with D perhaps TRBD1 (5 bases). The V gene lost 0 bases and the J gene lost 2 bases, with 8 bases spanning the gap. The CDR3 runs to 15 residues. Germline CDR1 is ENHRY and CDR2 is SYGVKD. The CDR3 nucleotides are TGTGCCATCAGTGAGTCGAGGGGTCGCAATCAGCCCCAGCATTTT. Its protein product is CAISESRGRNQPQHF.

The V and J genes are TRBV5-1 and TRBJ2-6, with D uncertain. The CDR3 runs 15 residues. Trimming left V 6 bases short and J 0 bases short, with 10 bases between. The V gene's germline CDR1 is SGHRS and CDR2 YFSETQ. CDR3 residues: CASTERISGANVLTF. The CDR3 bases are TGCGCCAGCACTGAGAGGATCTCTGGGGCCAACGTCCTGACTTTC.

This rearrangement joins TRBV5-4 to TRBJ1-4, with 7 bases identical to TRBD1. Per germline, CDR1 SGHNT and CDR2 YYREEE (reference sequence). The junction had 5 bases not matched to a gene; V was cut back by 4 bases and J by 5 bases. This CDR3 is 14 amino acids long. The CDR3 reads CASSPGGPNEKLFF. DNA of the CDR3: TGTGCCAGCAGCCCAGGGGGACCCAATGAAAAACTGTTTTTT. Full variable domain (remainder filled in from reference TRBV5-4 and TRBJ1-4): ETGVTQSPTHLIKTRGQQVTLRCSSQSGHNTVSWYQQALGQGPQFIFQYYREEENGRGNFPPRFSGLQFPNYSSELNVNALELDDSALYLCASSPGGPNEKLFFGSGTQLSVL.

The CDR3 DNA reads TGTGCCAGCAGTGAATACCCAGGGGGCTTGATAACTGAAGCTTTCTTT. This translates into CASSEYPGGLITEAFF. The J gene is TRBJ1-1, the V gene TRBV25-1; 8 bases line up with TRBD1. Germline CDR1 reads MGHDK; CDR2 reads SYGVNS. Trimming at V came to 0 bases and at J to 5 bases, leaving 8 bases not matched to a gene. The length of the CDR3 is 16 residues.

J is TRBJ2-5 and V is TRBV11-3; D possibly uses TRBD1 or TRBD2 (6 bases each). Germline loops: CDR1 SGHNT, CDR2 YENEEA. This CDR3 has 15 residues. The V and J ends lost 4 bases and 5 bases respectively, with 17 bases between them. CDR3: CASSSRRGRGETQYF. In DNA, the CDR3 is TGTGCCAGCAGCTCCCGTCGGGGGCGCGGGGAGACCCAGTACTTC.

The sample holds a few counts of this clone. The CDR3 loop is CASSSSSYEQYF. Written as DNA, the CDR3 is TGTGCCAGCAGCTCCAGCTCCTACGAGCAGTACTTC. The chain recombines TRBV9 with TRBJ2-7, with D hard to call. The CDR3 sequence is 12 residues long. The germline V and J ends were trimmed by 4 bases and 0 bases, with 5 bases remaining between them. The germline CDR1 and CDR2 sequences are SGDLS and YYNGEE.

The chain joins TRBV6-1 to TRBJ2-7, with D maybe TRBD2 (7 bases). The germline V gene has CDR1 MNHNS and CDR2 SASEGT. V lost 4 bases and J 5 bases, leaving 18 bases between the germline ends. The length of the CDR3 is 15 residues. The CDR3 sequence is CASSGGGAGQDEQYF. CDR3 nucleotide sequence: TGTGCCAGCAGTGGGGGGGGCGCTGGTCAGGACGAGCAGTACTTC.

Written as DNA, the CDR3 is TGTGCCAGCAGCCCGCACAGGGCCGGGGCCAACGTCCTGACTTTC. Its translation is CASSPHRAGANVLTF. The rearrangement links TRBV9 to TRBJ2-6, with D possibly matching TRBD1 (6 bases). Trimming took off 4 bases at V and 4 bases at J, with 12 bases between the two ends. CDR3 length equals 15 residues. Germline V lookup: CDR1 SGDLS, CDR2 YYNGEE. Filled out from reference TRBV9 and TRBJ2-6, the complete variable domain reads DSGVTQTPKHLITATGQRVTLRCSPRSGDLSVYWYQQSLDQGLQFLIQYYNGEERAKGNILERFSAQQFPDLHSELNLSSLELGDSALYFCASSPHRAGANVLTFGAGSRLTVL.

In this sample, this clone turned up a few times. The chain is built from TRBV27 and TRBJ2-1; the match to TRBD2 covers 11 bases. The CDR3 is 18 amino acids. V shed 1 base, J shed 4 bases, and the junction held 9 bases outside the gene matches. CDR1 MNHEY and CDR2 SMNVEV come from the germline V gene (reference sequence). CDR3 sequence reads: CASSLLTTSGETYNEQFF. CDR3 sequence (DNA): TGTGCCAGCAGTTTATTGACGACTAGCGGGGAAACTTACAATGAGCAGTTCTTC.

This clone has only a few counts. The gene calls are TRBV5-1 and TRBJ2-3; TRBD1 might be the D (5 bases). V shed 1 base and J shed 4 bases, with 16 bases lying between them. Looked up from germline, CDR1 is SGHRS and CDR2 is YFSETQ. The CDR3 totals 16 residues. The CDR3 DNA follows: TGCGCCAGCAGCTTGAGGGAAGCAGGGAAGTCAGATACGCAGTATTTT. The encoded protein is CASSLREAGKSDTQYF.

The chain carries TRBV5-6 and TRBJ2-3; 8 nucleotides agree with TRBD1. Germline V gene data show CDR1 as SGHDT and CDR2 as YYEEEE. The J segment lost 1 base and the V segment lost 4 bases, leaving 5 bases of the junction unmatched. There are 15 residues in the CDR3. The chain's CDR3 is CASSPRGLGTDTQYF. CDR3 coding DNA: TGTGCCAGCAGCCCCAGGGGGCTTGGCACAGATACGCAGTATTTT.

The genes are TRBV19 and TRBJ1-2, with TRBD1 as a possible D gene (5 bases). Germline V gives CDR1 LNHDA, CDR2 SQIVND (reference sequence). V was cut by 3 bases and J by 5 bases, with 16 bases left in between. The CDR3 length is 15 residues. CDR3 DNA sequence: TGTGCCAGTAGTATCGGGCGCGGGGGTAGGTATGGCTACACCTTC. Its translation: CASSIGRGGRYGYTF.

The gene calls are TRBV7-2 and TRBJ1-1, with D maybe TRBD1 (6 bases). Germline V gene lookup returns CDR1 SGHTA and CDR2 FQGNSA. The CDR3 totals 15 residues. V lost 5 bases and J 1 base, leaving 14 bases between the germline ends. The CDR3, as DNA: TGTGCCAGCAGCAAGCAGGGGCCATCGAACACTGAAGCTTTCTTT. This sequence encodes CASSKQGPSNTEAFF.

This chain links TRBV30 with TRBJ2-1; the D gene is possibly TRBD2 (6 bases). Looked up from germline, CDR1 is GTSNPN and CDR2 is SVGIG (reference sequence). The CDR3 covers 15 residues. Trimming cost V 0 bases and J 2 bases, with 11 bases left between them. CDR3 DNA: TGTGCCTGGAGTGTACTTGGGGGGACCTACAATGAGCAGTTCTTC. Translated: CAWSVLGGTYNEQFF.